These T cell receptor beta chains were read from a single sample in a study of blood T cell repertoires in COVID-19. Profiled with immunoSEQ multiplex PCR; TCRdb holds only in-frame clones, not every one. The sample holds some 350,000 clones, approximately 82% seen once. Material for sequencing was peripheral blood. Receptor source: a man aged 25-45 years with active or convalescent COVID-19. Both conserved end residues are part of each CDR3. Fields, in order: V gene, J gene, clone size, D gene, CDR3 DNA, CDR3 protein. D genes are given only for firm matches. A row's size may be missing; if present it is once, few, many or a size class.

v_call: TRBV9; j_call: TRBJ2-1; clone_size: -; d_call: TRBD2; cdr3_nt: TGTGCCAGCAGCGTAGTGGCTAGCGGGTACAATGAGCAGTTCTTC; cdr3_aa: CASSVVASGYNEQFF
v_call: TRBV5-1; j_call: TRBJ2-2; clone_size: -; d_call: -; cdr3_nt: TGCGCCAGCAGCTTGGGCCTAGTCAACGGGGAGCTGTTTTTT; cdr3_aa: CASSLGLVNGELFF
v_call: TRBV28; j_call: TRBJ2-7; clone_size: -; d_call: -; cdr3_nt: TGTGCCAGCAGTCCTTTTTACGGAGTCTACGAGCAGTACTTC; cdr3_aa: CASSPFYGVYEQYF
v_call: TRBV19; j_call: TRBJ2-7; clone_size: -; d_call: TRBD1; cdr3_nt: TGTGCCAGTAGTACAACCGGGACAGGGTCCTACGAGCAGTACTTC; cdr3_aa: CASSTTGTGSYEQYF
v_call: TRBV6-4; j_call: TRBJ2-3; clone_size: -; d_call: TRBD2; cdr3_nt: TGTGCCAGCAGACCCGAAGCACTAGCGGCAGATACGCAGTATTTT; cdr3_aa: CASRPEALAADTQYF
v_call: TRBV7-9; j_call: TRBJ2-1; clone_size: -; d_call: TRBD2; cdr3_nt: TGTGCCAGCAGCTTAAGCGGGGGGTCCAATGAGCAGTTCTTC; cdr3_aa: CASSLSGGSNEQFF
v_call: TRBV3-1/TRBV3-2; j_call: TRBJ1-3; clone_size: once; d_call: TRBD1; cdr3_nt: TGTGCCAGCAGCCCCGTGGACAGGGGAAACACCATATATTTT; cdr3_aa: CASSPVDRGNTIYF
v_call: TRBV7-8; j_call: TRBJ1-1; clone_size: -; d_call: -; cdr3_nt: TGTGCCAGCAGCTTAGGCGGCCAGAACACTGAAGCTTTCTTT; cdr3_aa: CASSLGGQNTEAFF
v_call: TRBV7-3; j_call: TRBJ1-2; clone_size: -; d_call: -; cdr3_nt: TGTGCCAGCAGCGACCCGGGGGTTTCATATGGCTACACCTTC; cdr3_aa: CASSDPGVSYGYTF
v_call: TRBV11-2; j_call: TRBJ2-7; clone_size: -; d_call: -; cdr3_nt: TGTGCCAGCAGCTTAGTGAAGGGGCGCGCCGTGGAGCAGTACTTC; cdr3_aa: CASSLVKGRAVEQYF
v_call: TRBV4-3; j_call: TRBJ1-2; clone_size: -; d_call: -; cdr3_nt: TGCGCCAGCAGCCAAGGGACAGTGGCTAACTATGGCTACACCTTC; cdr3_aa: CASSQGTVANYGYTF
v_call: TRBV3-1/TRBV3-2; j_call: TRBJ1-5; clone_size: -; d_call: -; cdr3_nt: TGTGCCAGCAGCCAAGGCAGGGCCGTTCAGCCCCAGCATTTT; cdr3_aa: CASSQGRAVQPQHF
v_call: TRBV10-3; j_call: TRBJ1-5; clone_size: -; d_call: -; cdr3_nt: TGTGCCATCAGTGATAGCCCGCCTGGGGCAGGGGCACGGCCCCAGCATTTT; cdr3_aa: CAISDSPPGAGARPQHF
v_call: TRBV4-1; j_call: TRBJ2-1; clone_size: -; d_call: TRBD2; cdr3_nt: TGCGCCAGCAGCCAACCGACTAGCGGGGCTTACAATGAGCAGTTCTTC; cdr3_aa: CASSQPTSGAYNEQFF
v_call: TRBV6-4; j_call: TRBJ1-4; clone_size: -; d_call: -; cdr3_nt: TGTGCCAGCAGTCGGGATTCAACTAATGAAAAACTGTTTTTT; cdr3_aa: CASSRDSTNEKLFF
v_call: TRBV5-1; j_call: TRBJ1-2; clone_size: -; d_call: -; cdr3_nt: TGCGCCAGCAGCTTGGCCCCGGGGGGGGCTTATGGCTACACCTTC; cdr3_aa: CASSLAPGGAYGYTF
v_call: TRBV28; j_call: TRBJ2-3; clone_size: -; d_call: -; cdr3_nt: TGTGCCAGCAGTTACCGTAAGGGACTCCGCACAGATACGCAGTATTTT; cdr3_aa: CASSYRKGLRTDTQYF
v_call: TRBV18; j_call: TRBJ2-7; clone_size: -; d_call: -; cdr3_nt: TGTGCCAGCTCCCCAGGGAGTACCTACGAGCAGTACTTC; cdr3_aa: CASSPGSTYEQYF
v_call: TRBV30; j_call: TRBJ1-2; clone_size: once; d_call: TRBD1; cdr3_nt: TGTGCCTGGAGTGTAGACAGGGGCTATGGCTACACCTTC; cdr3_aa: CAWSVDRGYGYTF
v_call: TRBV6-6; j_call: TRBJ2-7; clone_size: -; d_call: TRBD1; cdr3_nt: TGTGCCAGCAGCTCCGGACAGGGGGTCGAGCAGTACTTC; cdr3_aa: CASSSGQGVEQYF
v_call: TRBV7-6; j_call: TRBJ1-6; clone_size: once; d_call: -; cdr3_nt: TGTGCCAGCAGCCCGACCCGGATAACACTCGGGAATTCACCCCTCCACTTT; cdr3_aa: CASSPTRITLGNSPLHF
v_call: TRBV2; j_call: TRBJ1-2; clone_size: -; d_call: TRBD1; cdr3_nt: TGTGCCAGCAGCGGGGGACAGGGCTATGGCTACACCTTC; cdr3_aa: CASSGGQGYGYTF
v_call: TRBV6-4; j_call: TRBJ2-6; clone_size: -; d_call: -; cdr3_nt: TGTGCCAGCAGCCGGTCTGGGGCCAACGTCCTGACTTTC; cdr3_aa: CASSRSGANVLTF
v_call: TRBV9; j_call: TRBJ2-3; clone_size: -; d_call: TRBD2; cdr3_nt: TGTGCCAGCAGCGTGGGTTGGCGGGAGTCAGTTTTAGATACGCAGTATTTT; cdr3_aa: CASSVGWRESVLDTQYF
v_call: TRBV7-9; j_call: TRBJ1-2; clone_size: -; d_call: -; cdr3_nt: TGTGCCAGCAGCTTGGGCGGGGGCCCCTTAGATGGCTACACCTTC; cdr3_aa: CASSLGGGPLDGYTF
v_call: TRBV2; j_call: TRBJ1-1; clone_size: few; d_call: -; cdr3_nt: TGTGCCAGCAGTGGAGGTGTCACTGAAGCTTTCTTT; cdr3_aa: CASSGGVTEAFF
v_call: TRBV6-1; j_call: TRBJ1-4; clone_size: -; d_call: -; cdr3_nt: TGTGCCAGCAGTGAAGCGCTGAGGTCTGTAAAACTGTTTTTT; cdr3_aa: CASSEALRSVKLFF
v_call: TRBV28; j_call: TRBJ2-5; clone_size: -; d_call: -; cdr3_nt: TGTGCCAGCAGTTCCTTGTTCGAAGCGGGTCAAGAGACCCAGTACTTC; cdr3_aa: CASSSLFEAGQETQYF
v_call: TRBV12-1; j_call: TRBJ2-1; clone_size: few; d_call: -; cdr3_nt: TGTGCCAGCAGCTTTGCCCCCGACAGGGGGAGGGTCGGGGGGAGTAGCAATGAGCAGTTCTTC; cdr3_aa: CASSFAPDRGRVGGSSNEQFF
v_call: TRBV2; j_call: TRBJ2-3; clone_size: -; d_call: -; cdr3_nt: TGTGCCAGCGGTCAGGATTCCGATACGCAGTATTTT; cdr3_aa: CASGQDSDTQYF
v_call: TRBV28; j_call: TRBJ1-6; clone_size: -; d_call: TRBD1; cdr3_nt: TGTGCCAGCAGACCACAGGGGTCTAATTCACCCCTCCACTTT; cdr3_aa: CASRPQGSNSPLHF
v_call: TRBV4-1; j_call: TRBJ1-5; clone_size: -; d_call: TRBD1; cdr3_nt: TGCGCCAGCAGCCCATACCCTCAGGGGGCGAGGAGCAATCAGCCCCAGCATTTT; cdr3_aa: CASSPYPQGARSNQPQHF
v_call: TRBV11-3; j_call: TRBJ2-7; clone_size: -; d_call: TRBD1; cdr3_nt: TGTGCCAGCAGCTTAGATGGGACAGGGGCCAACTACGAGCAGTACTTC; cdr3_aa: CASSLDGTGANYEQYF
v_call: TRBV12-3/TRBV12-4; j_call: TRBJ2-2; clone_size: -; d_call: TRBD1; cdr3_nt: TGTGCCACCGGGACAGGGAACACCGGGGAGCTGTTTTTT; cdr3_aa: CATGTGNTGELFF
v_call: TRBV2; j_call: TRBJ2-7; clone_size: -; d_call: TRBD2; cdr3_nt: TGTGCCAGCAGGGTAGCGGGAGAGGGTGAGCAGTACTTC; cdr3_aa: CASRVAGEGEQYF
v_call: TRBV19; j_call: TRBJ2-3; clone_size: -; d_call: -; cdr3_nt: TGTGCCAGTAGTCCGACTAGAGGCACAGATACGCAGTATTTT; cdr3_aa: CASSPTRGTDTQYF
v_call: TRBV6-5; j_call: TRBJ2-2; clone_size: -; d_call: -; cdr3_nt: TGTGCCAGCAGTTACCGGGGATTACCGAACACCGGGGAGCTGTTTTTT; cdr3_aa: CASSYRGLPNTGELFF
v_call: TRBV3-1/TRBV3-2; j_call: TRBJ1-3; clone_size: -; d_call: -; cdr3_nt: TGTGCCAGCAGCCAAGATCCACAGCTTATTGGAAACACCATATATTTT; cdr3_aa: CASSQDPQLIGNTIYF
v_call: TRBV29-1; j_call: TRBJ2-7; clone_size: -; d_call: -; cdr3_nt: TGCAGCGGGGGGCTAGTCTACGAGCAGTACTTC; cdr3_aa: CSGGLVYEQYF
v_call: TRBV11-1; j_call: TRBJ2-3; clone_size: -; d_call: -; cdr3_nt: TGTGCCAGCAGCCCTGGCAGGGGACGCACAGATACGCAGTATTTT; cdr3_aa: CASSPGRGRTDTQYF
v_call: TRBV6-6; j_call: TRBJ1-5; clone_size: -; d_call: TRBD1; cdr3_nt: TGTGCCAGCATCCCGGGGGACAGTAGCAATCAGCCCCAGCATTTT; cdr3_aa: CASIPGDSSNQPQHF
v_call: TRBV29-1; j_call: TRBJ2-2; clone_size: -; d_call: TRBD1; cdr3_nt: TGCAGCGTCGGACAGGGAAGGAGCCGGGAGCTGTTTTTT; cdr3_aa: CSVGQGRSRELFF
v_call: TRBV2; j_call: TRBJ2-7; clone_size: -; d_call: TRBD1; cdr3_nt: TGTGCCAGACAGGGGATCTCCTACGAGCAGTACTTC; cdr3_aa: CARQGISYEQYF
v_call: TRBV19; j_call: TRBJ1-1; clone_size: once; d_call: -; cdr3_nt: TGTGCCAGTAGTCCCAGCTGGGGGCACACTGAAGCTTTCTTT; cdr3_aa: CASSPSWGHTEAFF
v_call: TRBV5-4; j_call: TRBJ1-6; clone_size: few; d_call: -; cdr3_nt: TGTGCCAGCAGCTTGGTTGGGCGGGATAATTCACCCCTCCACTTT; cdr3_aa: CASSLVGRDNSPLHF
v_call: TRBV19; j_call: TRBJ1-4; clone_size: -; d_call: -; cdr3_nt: TGTGCCAGTACTGGCGGCACTAATGAAAAACTGTTTTTT; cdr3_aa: CASTGGTNEKLFF
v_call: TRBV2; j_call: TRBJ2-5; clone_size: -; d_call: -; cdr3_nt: TGTGCCAGCAGTGAAAGCGTGGAGACCCAGTACTTC; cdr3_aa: CASSESVETQYF
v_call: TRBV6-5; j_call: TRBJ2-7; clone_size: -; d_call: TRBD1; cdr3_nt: TGTGCCAGCAGTTTCTCCCGGACAGGGACCGAGCAGTACTTC; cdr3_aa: CASSFSRTGTEQYF
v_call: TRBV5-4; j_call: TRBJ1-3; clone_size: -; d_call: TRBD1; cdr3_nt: TGTGCCAGCAGCCGTACGCCGGGACAGGTGATTGGAAACACCATATATTTT; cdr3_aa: CASSRTPGQVIGNTIYF
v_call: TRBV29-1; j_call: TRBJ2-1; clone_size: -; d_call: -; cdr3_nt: TGCAGCGTTGCGGTGACCTACAATGAGCAGTTCTTC; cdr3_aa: CSVAVTYNEQFF
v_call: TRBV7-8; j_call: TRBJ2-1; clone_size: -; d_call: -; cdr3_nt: TGTGCCAGCAGCCCACAACTAGGGGAGCAGTTCTTC; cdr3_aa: CASSPQLGEQFF
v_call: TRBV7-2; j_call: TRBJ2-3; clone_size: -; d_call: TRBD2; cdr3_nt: TGTGCCAGCAGAATAAGAGCGGGAGAGACAGATACGCAGTATTTT; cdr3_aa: CASRIRAGETDTQYF
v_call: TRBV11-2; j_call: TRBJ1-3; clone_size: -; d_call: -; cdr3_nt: TGTGCCAGCAGCTTAGGGAGAGGGTGGAGAGGAAACACCATATATTTT; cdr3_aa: CASSLGRGWRGNTIYF
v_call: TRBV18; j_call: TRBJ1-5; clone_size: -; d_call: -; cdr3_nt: TGTGCCAGCTCACCACAGCTAGGGGCGGGGAATCAGCCCCAGCATTTT; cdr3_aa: CASSPQLGAGNQPQHF
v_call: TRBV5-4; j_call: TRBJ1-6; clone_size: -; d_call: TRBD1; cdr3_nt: TGTGCCAGCACGACAGGGCAGGAGTCACCCCTCCACTTT; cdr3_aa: CASTTGQESPLHF
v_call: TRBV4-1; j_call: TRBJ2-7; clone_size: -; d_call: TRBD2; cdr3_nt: TGCGCCAGCAGCCGGATTAGCGGGAGCGACTTTTACGAGCAGTACTTC; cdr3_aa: CASSRISGSDFYEQYF
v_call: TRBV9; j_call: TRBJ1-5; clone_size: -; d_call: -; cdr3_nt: TGTGCCAGCAGCGGCAGTAGCAATCAGCCCCAGCATTTT; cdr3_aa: CASSGSSNQPQHF
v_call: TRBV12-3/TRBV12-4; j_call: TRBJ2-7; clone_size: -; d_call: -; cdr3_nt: TGTGCCAGCAGCCTATACGAGCAGTACTTC; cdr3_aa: CASSLYEQYF
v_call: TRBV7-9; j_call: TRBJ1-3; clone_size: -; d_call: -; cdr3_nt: TGTGCCAGCAGCATACCGGGGTCTGGAAACACCATATATTTT; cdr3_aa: CASSIPGSGNTIYF